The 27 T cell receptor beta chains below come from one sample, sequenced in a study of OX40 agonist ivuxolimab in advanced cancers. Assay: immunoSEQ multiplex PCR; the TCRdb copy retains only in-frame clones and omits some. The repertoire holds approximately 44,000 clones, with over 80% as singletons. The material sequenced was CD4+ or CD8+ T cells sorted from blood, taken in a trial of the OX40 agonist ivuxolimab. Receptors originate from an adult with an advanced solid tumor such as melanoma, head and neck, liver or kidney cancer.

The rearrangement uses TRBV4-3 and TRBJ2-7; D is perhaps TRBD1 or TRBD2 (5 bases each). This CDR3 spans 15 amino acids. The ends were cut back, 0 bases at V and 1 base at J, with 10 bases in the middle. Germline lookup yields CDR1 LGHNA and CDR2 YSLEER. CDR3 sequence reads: CASSQDRDGSYEQYF. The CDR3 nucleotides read TGCGCCAGCAGCCAAGATCGGGACGGATCCTACGAGCAGTACTTC.

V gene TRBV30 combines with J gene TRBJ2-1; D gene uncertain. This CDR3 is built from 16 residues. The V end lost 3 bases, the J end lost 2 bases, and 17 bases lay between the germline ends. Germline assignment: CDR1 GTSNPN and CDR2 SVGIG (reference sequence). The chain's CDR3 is CAWRPGASDPYNEQFF. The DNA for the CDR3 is TGTGCCTGGAGACCTGGCGCGTCCGATCCCTACAATGAGCAGTTCTTC. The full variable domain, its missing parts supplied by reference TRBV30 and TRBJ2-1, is SQTIHQWPATLVQPVGSPLSLECTVEGTSNPNLYWYRQAAGRGLQLLFYSVGIGQISSEVPQNLSASRPQDRQFILSSKKLLLSDSGFYLCAWRPGASDPYNEQFFGPGTRLTVL.

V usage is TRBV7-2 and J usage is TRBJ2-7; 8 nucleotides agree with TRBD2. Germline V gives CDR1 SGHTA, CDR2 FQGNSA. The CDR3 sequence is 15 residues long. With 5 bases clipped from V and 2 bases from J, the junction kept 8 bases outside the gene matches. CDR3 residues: CASSPGREVAYEQYF. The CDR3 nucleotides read TGTGCCAGCAGCCCCGGGCGGGAGGTGGCCTACGAGCAGTACTTC.

CDR3 sequence reads: CASSYSSDNEQFF. The CDR3 region has the DNA TGTGCCAGCAGTTACTCCTCCGATAATGAGCAGTTCTTC. The chain is built from TRBV6-5 and TRBJ2-1; no firm D call. The ends were cut back, 0 bases at V and 7 bases at J, with 7 bases in the middle. In germline, CDR1 is MNHEY, CDR2 SVGAGI. This CDR3 is 13 amino acids long.

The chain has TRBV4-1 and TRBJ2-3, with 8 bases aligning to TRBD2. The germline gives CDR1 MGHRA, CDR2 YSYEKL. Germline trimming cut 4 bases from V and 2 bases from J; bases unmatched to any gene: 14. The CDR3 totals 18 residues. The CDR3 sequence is CASSPRAPFSGITDTQYF. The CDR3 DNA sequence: TGCGCCAGCAGCCCCCGAGCCCCCTTTAGCGGGATCACAGATACGCAGTATTTT.

The CDR3 region is CASSPGSGGYEQYF. In DNA, the CDR3 is TGTGCCAGTAGTCCCGGTTCAGGGGGCTACGAGCAGTACTTC. The chain is built from TRBV19 and TRBJ2-7; 7 bases align to TRBD1. Trimming removed 5 bases from V and 3 bases from J; junction bases left unmatched: 7. The CDR3 runs to 14 residues. Germline V gene data show CDR1 as LNHDA and CDR2 as SQIVND (reference sequence).

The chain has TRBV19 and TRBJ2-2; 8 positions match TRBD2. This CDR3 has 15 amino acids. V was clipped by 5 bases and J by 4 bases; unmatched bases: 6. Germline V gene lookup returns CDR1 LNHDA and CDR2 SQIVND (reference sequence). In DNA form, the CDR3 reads TGTGCCAGTAGTGTGATAGCGGGGTTCACCGGGGAGCTGTTTTTT. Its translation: CASSVIAGFTGELFF. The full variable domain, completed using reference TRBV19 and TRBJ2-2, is DGGITQSPKYLFRKEGQNVTLSCEQNLNHDAMYWYRQDPGQGLRLIYYSQIVNDFQKGDIAEGYSVSREKKESFPLTVTSAQKNPTAFYLCASSVIAGFTGELFFGEGSRLTVL.

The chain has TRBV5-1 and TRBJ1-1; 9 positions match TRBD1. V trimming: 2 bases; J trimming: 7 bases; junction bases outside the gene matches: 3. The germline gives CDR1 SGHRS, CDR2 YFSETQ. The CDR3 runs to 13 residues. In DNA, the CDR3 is TGCGCCAGCAGCTTAGACAGGGGGGTTGAAGCTTTCTTT. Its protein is CASSLDRGVEAFF.

The CDR3 DNA is TGTGCCAGCAGCTTGTTTATGGGACAGGGAAAAAGGCAGTACTTC. Encoded protein: CASSLFMGQGKRQYF. The rearrangement links TRBV5-6 to TRBJ2-7; the match to TRBD1 covers 9 bases. Germline CDR1 reads SGHDT; CDR2 reads YYEEEE. Germline trimming cut 1 base from V and 9 bases from J; bases unmatched to any gene: 11. The CDR3 is made up of 15 amino acids. Drawing the rest from reference TRBV5-6 and TRBJ2-7, the complete variable domain is DAGVTQSPTHLIKTRGQQVTLRCSPKSGHDTVSWYQQALGQGPQFIFQYYEEEERQRGNFPDRFSGHQFPNYSSELNVNALLLGDSALYLCASSLFMGQGKRQYFGPGTRLTVT.

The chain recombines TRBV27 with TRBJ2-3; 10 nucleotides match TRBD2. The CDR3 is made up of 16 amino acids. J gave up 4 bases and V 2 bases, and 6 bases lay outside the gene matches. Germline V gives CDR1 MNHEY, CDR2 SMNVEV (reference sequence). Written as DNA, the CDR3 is TGTGCCAGCAGTTTAAGGCTAGCGGGAGCTCCAGATACGCAGTATTTT. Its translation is CASSLRLAGAPDTQYF.

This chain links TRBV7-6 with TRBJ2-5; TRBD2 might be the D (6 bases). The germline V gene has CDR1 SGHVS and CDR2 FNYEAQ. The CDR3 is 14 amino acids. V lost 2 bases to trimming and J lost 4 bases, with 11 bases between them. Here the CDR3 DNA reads TGTGCCAGCAGCTTACTAGCGCTTCGAGAGACCCAGTACTTC. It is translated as CASSLLALRETQYF.

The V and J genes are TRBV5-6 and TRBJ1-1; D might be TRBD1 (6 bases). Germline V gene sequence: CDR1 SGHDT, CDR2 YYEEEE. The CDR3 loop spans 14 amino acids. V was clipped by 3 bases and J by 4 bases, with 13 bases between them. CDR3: CASSSTGAGTEAFF. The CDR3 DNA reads TGTGCCAGCAGCTCCACGGGGGCGGGCACTGAAGCTTTCTTT. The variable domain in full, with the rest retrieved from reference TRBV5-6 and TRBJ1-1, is DAGVTQSPTHLIKTRGQQVTLRCSPKSGHDTVSWYQQALGQGPQFIFQYYEEEERQRGNFPDRFSGHQFPNYSSELNVNALLLGDSALYLCASSSTGAGTEAFFGQGTRLTVV.

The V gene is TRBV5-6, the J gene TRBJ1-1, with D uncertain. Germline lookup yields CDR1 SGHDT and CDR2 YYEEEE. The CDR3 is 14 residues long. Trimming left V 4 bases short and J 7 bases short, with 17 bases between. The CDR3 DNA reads TGTGCCAGCAGCCTTCAAAGAAGATCTTTTGAAGCTTTCTTT. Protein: CASSLQRRSFEAFF.

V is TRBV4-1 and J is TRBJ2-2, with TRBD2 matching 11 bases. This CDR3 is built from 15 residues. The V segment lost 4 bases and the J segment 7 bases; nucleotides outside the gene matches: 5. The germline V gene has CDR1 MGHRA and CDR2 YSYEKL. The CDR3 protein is CASSLAGGPSGELFF. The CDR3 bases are TGCGCCAGCAGCCTAGCGGGAGGGCCGAGCGGGGAGCTGTTTTTT.

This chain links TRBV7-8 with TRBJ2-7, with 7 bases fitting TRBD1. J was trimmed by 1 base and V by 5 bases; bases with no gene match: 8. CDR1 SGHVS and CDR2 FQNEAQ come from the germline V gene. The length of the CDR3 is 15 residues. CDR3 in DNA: TGTGCCAGCAGCCTCGGGACAGCGATTTCCTACGAGCAGTACTTC. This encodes CASSLGTAISYEQYF.

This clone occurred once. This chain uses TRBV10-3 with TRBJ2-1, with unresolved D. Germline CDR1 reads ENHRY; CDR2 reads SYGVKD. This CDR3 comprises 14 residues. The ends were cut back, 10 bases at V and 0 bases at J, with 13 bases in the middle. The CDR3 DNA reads TGTGCCACACATACAGAGAGCTCCTACAATGAGCAGTTCTTC. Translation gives CATHTESSYNEQFF.

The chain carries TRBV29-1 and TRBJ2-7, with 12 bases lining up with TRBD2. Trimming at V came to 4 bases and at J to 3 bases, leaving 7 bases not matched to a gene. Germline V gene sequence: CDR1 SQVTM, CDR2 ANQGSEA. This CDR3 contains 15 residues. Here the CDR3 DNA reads TGCAGCGTTGGGGGACTAGCGGGTAACTACTACGAGCAGTACTTC. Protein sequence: CSVGGLAGNYYEQYF.

The CDR3 is CAWSVLGRAYEQYF. The DNA for the CDR3 is TGTGCCTGGAGTGTACTCGGCAGGGCCTACGAGCAGTACTTC. The rearrangement links TRBV30 to TRBJ2-7, with D maybe TRBD1 (5 bases). CDR1 GTSNPN and CDR2 SVGIG come from the germline V gene (reference sequence). This CDR3 comprises 14 residues. V gave up 0 bases and J gave up 2 bases, with 11 bases separating them.

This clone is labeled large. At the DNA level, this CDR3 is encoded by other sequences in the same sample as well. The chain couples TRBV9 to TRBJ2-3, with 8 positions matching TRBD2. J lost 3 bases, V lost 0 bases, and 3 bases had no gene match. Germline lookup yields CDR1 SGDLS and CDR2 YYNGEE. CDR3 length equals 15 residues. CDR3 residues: CASSVDGRATDTQYF. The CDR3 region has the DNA TGTGCCAGCAGCGTAGACGGGAGGGCGACAGATACGCAGTATTTT.

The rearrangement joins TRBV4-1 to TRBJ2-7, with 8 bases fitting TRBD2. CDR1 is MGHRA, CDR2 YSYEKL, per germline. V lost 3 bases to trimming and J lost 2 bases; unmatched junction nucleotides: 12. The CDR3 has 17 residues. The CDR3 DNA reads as TGCGCCAGCAGCCATTCGAGCCTAGCGGGTACCCCCTACGAGCAGTACTTC. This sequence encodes CASSHSSLAGTPYEQYF.

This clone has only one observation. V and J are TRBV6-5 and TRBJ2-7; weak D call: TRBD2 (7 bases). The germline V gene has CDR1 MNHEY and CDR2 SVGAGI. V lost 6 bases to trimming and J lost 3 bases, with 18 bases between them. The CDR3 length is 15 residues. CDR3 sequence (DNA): TGTGCCAGCAGACCTAAAGCGGGACACCGCTACGAGCAGTACTTC. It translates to CASRPKAGHRYEQYF.

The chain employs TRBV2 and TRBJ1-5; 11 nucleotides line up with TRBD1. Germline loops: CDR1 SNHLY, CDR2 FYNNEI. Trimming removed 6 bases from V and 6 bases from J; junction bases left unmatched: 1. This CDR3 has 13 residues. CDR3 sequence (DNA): TGTGCCAGCAGCGGGACAGGGGGTCAGCCCCAGCATTTT. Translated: CASSGTGGQPQHF.

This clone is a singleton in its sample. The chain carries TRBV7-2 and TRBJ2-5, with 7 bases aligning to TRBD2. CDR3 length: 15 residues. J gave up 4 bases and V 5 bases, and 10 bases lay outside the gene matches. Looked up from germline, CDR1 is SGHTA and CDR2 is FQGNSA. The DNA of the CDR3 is TGTGCCAGCAGCCTCAGCGGGGCCCCTCGAGAGACCCAGTACTTC. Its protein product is CASSLSGAPRETQYF.

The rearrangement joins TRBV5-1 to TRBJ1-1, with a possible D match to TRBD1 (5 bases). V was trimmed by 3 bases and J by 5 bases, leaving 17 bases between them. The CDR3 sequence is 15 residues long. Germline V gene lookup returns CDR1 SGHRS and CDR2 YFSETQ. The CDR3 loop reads CASSSFGGSQTEAFF. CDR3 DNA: TGCGCCAGCAGCTCCTTCGGGGGATCACAAACTGAAGCTTTCTTT.

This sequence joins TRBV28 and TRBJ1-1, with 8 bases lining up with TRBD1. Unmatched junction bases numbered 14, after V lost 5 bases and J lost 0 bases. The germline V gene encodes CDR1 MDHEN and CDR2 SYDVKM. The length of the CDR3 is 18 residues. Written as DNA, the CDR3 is TGTGCCAGCAGTCCTATCTCGACAGGGGTGACTTTGAACACTGAAGCTTTCTTT. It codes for CASSPISTGVTLNTEAFF.

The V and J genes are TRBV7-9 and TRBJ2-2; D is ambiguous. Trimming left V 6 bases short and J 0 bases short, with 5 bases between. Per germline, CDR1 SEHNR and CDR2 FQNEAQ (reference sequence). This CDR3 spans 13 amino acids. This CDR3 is CASRGPNTGELFF. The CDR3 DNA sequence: TGTGCCAGCAGAGGACCGAACACCGGGGAGCTGTTTTTT.

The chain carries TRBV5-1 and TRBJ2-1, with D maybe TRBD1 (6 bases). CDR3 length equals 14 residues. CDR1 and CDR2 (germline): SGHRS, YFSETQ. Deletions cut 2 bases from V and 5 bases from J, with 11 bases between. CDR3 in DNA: TGCGCCAGCAGCTTCGGGACAAATAACAATGAGCAGTTCTTC. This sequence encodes CASSFGTNNNEQFF. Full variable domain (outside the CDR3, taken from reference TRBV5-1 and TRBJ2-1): KAGVTQTPRYLIKTRGQQVTLSCSPISGHRSVSWYQQTPGQGLQFLFEYFSETQRNKGNFPGRFSGRQFSNSRSEMNVSTLELGDSALYLCASSFGTNNNEQFFGPGTRLTVL.